A selection of T cell receptor beta chains follows, all from one sample in a study of blood T cells in healthy people across ages. One entry per CDR3 protein, called by TCRdb with MiXCR from the 5' RACE reads. This table has 1.5 million to 2 million distinct CDR3 sequences, 34% appearing once. Sequencing input: blood. These TCRs come from a woman in her thirties in good health. The CDR3 runs from the conserved cysteine through the conserved F or W. The D gene is left open where the match is weak. Size tells how often a clone was seen (once, few, many) or the class of an expanded clone, and some rows leave it out.

V gene	clone size	D gene	J gene	CDR3 length	CDR3 protein	CDR3 DNA
TRBV4-1	few	TRBD2	TRBJ2-7	16	CASSPAFIAGAYEQYF	TGCGCCAGCAGCCCCGCATTTATAGCGGGGGCCTACGAGCAGTACTTC
TRBV4-1	many	TRBD2	TRBJ2-1	14	CASSPGLEHNEQFF	TGCGCCAGCAGCCCGGGACTAGAACACAATGAGCAGTTCTTC
TRBV4-2	many	.	TRBJ2-5	14	CASSLGGVMETQYF	TGTGCCAGCAGCCTCGGGGGCGTCATGGAGACCCAGTACTTC
TRBV5-6	few	TRBD2	TRBJ2-1	16	CASSFLGLAGLDEQFF	TGTGCCAGCAGCTTTTTGGGACTAGCGGGACTAGATGAGCAGTTCTTC
TRBV27	few	.	TRBJ2-5	14	CASSLSGYAYEQYF	TGTGCCAGCAGTTTAAGCGGGTACGCCTATGAGCAGTACTTC
TRBV3-1	once	.	TRBJ1-3	14	CASSQRGPGNTIYF	TGTGCCAGCAGCCAACGGGGACCTGGAAACACCATATATTTT
TRBV7-9	few	TRBD2	TRBJ2-1	13	CASTLAGNNEQFF	TGTGCCAGCACCTTAGCGGGAAACAATGAGCAGTTCTTC
TRBV18	.	TRBD1	TRBJ2-3	15	CASALRDRAPDTQYF	TGTGCCAGCGCCCTCCGGGACAGGGCCCCAGATACGCAGTATTTT
TRBV10-3	many	TRBD1	TRBJ2-3	14	CAIRDRGGPDTQYF	TGTGCCATCAGGGACAGGGGAGGACCAGATACGCAGTATTTT
TRBV12-3/TRBV12-4	.	.	TRBJ1-5	13	CASSFREGQPQHF	TGTGCCAGCAGTTTTAGGGAGGGACAGCCCCAGCATTTT
TRBV20-1	few	TRBD2	TRBJ2-1	15	CSALSGRSSYNEQFF	TGCAGTGCTCTTAGCGGGAGGAGCTCCTACAATGAGCAGTTCTTC
TRBV20-1	.	.	TRBJ2-1	14	CSAKRELGNNEQFF	TGCAGTGCTAAGAGGGAGCTTGGGAACAATGAGCAGTTCTTC
TRBV27	.	.	TRBJ2-3	17	CASSLSIPIPSTDTQYF	TGTGCCAGCAGTTTATCGATTCCGATTCCTAGCACAGATACGCAGTATTTT
TRBV29-1	.	TRBD1	TRBJ1-2	14	CSVATDRGLYGYTF	TGCAGCGTTGCCACAGACAGGGGGCTTTATGGCTACACCTTC
TRBV5-1	.	.	TRBJ2-5	14	CASSYGGETETQYF	TGCGCCAGCAGCTACGGTGGGGAAACAGAGACCCAGTACTTC
TRBV20-1	few	.	TRBJ1-1	15	CSAVQGSLAWAEAFF	TGCAGTGCCGTACAGGGATCCTTGGCTTGGGCTGAAGCTTTCTTT
TRBV30	.	.	TRBJ2-7	16	CACLDGPGLYSREQYF	TGTGCCTGTCTGGACGGACCCGGTTTGTACTCGCGCGAGCAGTACTTC
TRBV6-5	.	TRBD1	TRBJ1-2	14	CASSPDRGEGGYTF	TGTGCCAGCAGTCCGGACAGGGGCGAAGGGGGCTACACCTTC
TRBV12-5	many	TRBD1	TRBJ2-3	15	CASGFGDRGADTQYF	TGTGCTAGTGGTTTCGGGGACAGGGGTGCAGATACGCAGTATTTT
TRBV9	.	TRBD1	TRBJ2-6	18	CASSPSGTGLSGANVLTF	TGTGCCAGCAGCCCCTCCGGGACAGGGCTCTCTGGGGCCAACGTCCTGACTTTC
TRBV27	few	TRBD1	TRBJ1-5	14	CASRGTGANQPQHF	TGTGCCAGCAGGGGGACAGGGGCCAATCAGCCCCAGCATTTT
TRBV29-1	few	.	TRBJ2-7	14	CSVEGNKLGYEQYF	TGCAGCGTTGAGGGTAATAAGTTAGGCTACGAGCAGTACTTC
TRBV10-3	.	.	TRBJ1-2	14	CAIRTTGVSYGYTF	TGTGCCATCAGGACGACAGGCGTGAGCTATGGCTACACCTTC
TRBV7-9	.	TRBD2	TRBJ2-7	14	CAGSFSGGVDEQYF	TGTGCCGGCAGCTTCAGCGGGGGGGTCGACGAGCAGTACTTC
TRBV5-1	few	.	TRBJ2-1	13	CASSRPKDTQEFF	TGCGCCAGCAGCCGTCCAAAGGATACTCAGGAGTTCTTC
TRBV10-3	many	.	TRBJ2-1	16	CAISEGERTVYNEQFF	TGTGCCATCAGTGAGGGCGAGCGGACAGTCTACAATGAGCAGTTCTTC
TRBV2	few	.	TRBJ2-7	13	CAITAGSRDEQYF	TGTGCCATCACGGCAGGTTCCAGGGACGAGCAGTACTTC
TRBV28	few	TRBD1	TRBJ2-1	15	CASSARTGGWAEQFF	TGTGCCAGCAGCGCCCGGACAGGGGGCTGGGCTGAGCAGTTCTTC
TRBV11-2	.	.	TRBJ1-2	14	CASSLGRTVGGYTF	TGTGCCAGCAGCTTAGGGAGGACGGTCGGCGGCTACACCTTC
TRBV20-1	few	.	TRBJ2-3	14	CSARVRSSTDTQYF	TGCAGTGCTAGGGTTAGATCCAGCACAGATACGCAGTATTTT
TRBV10-2	few	.	TRBJ2-7	14	CASSTGPPSYEQYF	TGCGCCAGCAGTACAGGTCCCCCCTCCTACGAGCAGTACTTC
TRBV5-1	.	.	TRBJ2-1	16	CASSLEPGLAYNEQFF	TGCGCCAGCAGCTTGGAACCGGGGTTGGCGTACAATGAGCAGTTCTTC
TRBV5-4	.	TRBD2	TRBJ2-5	14	CASSRSGEQETQYF	TGTGCCAGCAGCCGTAGCGGGGAGCAAGAGACCCAGTACTTC
TRBV7-9	few	.	TRBJ2-3	14	CVSSSAASTDTQYF	TGTGTCAGCAGCTCCGCGGCTAGCACAGATACGCAGTATTTT
TRBV3-1	.	.	TRBJ2-7	14	CASSSGASGAEQYF	TGTGCCAGCAGCTCTGGCGCTAGTGGGGCCGAGCAGTACTTC
TRBV29-1	many	.	TRBJ2-5	11	CSVGASETQYF	TGCAGCGTCGGGGCGTCAGAGACCCAGTACTTC
TRBV29-1	many	TRBD1	TRBJ1-2	11	CSVRTGPGYTF	TGCAGCGTTCGGACAGGGCCAGGCTACACCTTC
TRBV2	.	TRBD1	TRBJ2-3	16	CASRGPGQLNTDTQYF	TGTGCCAGCAGGGGGCCGGGACAGCTAAACACAGATACGCAGTATTTT
TRBV7-2	few	.	TRBJ1-2	17	CASSLAPGVGVLNGYTF	TGTGCCAGCAGCTTAGCACCCGGCGTTGGGGTGTTAAATGGCTACACCTTC
TRBV6-1	many	.	TRBJ2-7	13	CASSKDRQYEQYF	TGTGCCAGCAGTAAAGACAGACAATACGAGCAGTACTTC
TRBV11-1	few	TRBD1	TRBJ1-2	15	CASSRQGAGMGGYTF	TGTGCCAGCAGCCGACAGGGAGCCGGCATGGGTGGCTACACCTTC
TRBV25-1	.	.	TRBJ2-1	16	CASSEERGQRDNEQFF	TGTGCCAGCAGTGAAGAGAGGGGCCAGAGAGACAATGAGCAGTTCTTC
TRBV20-1	few	.	TRBJ1-2	13	CSAVETTNYGYTF	TGCAGTGCCGTGGAGACCACAAACTATGGCTACACCTTC
TRBV7-3	.	.	TRBJ2-1	13	CASSLGEAGEQFF	TGTGCCAGCAGCTTAGGGGAGGCGGGCGAGCAGTTCTTC
TRBV27	.	.	TRBJ1-2	14	CASGPGSMSYGYTF	TGTGCCAGCGGTCCAGGGAGTATGAGCTATGGCTACACCTTC
TRBV10-3	.	TRBD2	TRBJ2-1	16	CAISESAGGSYNEQFF	TGTGCCATCAGTGAGTCGGCGGGGGGTTCCTACAATGAGCAGTTCTTC
TRBV7-8	few	.	TRBJ1-4	15	CANSLGRQVNEKLFF	TGTGCCAACAGCTTAGGAAGACAGGTTAATGAAAAACTGTTTTTT
TRBV5-6	.	TRBD2	TRBJ2-1	17	CASSMELREGPNNEQCF	TGTGCCAGCAGCATGGAGTTGCGGGAGGGCCCCAACAATGAGCAGTGCTTC
TRBV30	.	.	TRBJ1-1	13	CAWSDWGSTEAFF	TGTGCCTGGAGTGATTGGGGGAGCACTGAAGCTTTCTTT
TRBV28	few	TRBD1	TRBJ1-2	13	CASSFRTGYGYTF	TGTGCCAGCAGTTTTAGGACAGGTTATGGCTACACCTTC
TRBV15	.	.	TRBJ2-7	14	CATSLRRGSYEQYF	TGTGCCACCAGCTTACGTAGGGGCTCCTACGAGCAGTACTTC
TRBV19	.	.	TRBJ2-3	15	CASTPGTRGTDTQYF	TGTGCCAGTACCCCCGGGACAAGGGGCACAGATACGCAGTATTTT
TRBV5-1	.	TRBD2	TRBJ2-7	18	CASSLGPQASGISYEQYF	TGCGCCAGCAGCTTAGGTCCGCAAGCTAGCGGAATCTCCTACGAGCAGTACTTC
TRBV20-1	.	.	TRBJ1-1	13	CSARTPGAPEAFF	TGCAGTGCTAGAACTCCAGGGGCTCCTGAAGCTTTCTTT
TRBV7-6	.	TRBD2	TRBJ2-1	16	CASSNLLAGVDNEQFF	TGTGCCAGCAGCAACTTACTAGCGGGGGTCGACAATGAGCAGTTCTTC
TRBV20-1	many	TRBD1	TRBJ1-2	13	CSARETGDWGYTF	TGCAGTGCTAGGGAAACAGGGGACTGGGGCTACACCTTC
TRBV29-1	many	.	TRBJ2-7	14	CSVDSPGPSYEQYF	TGCAGCGTCGACAGTCCAGGACCCTCCTACGAGCAGTACTTC
TRBV28	few	.	TRBJ2-7	12	CASSFYGNEQYF	TGTGCCAGCAGTTTCTATGGGAACGAGCAGTACTTC
TRBV4-1	many	.	TRBJ2-5	15	CASSRNYGAQETQYF	TGCGCCAGCAGCCGAAACTATGGGGCACAAGAGACCCAGTACTTC
TRBV5-1	.	TRBD2	TRBJ2-3	14	CASSAGGVRDTQYF	TGCGCCAGCAGCGCGGGAGGGGTCCGGGATACGCAGTATTTT